This T cell receptor (beta chain) was captured by sequencing in a study of identical twins. General study points: Conclusions were based on cross-sectional statistical analysis, without following the same donors. Excess sharing between twins was weaker in beta out-of-frame sequences. Twin-shared out-of-frame alpha sequences showed excess low generation probability.

Unique molecular identifiers were present on the cDNA, which also gained a universal primer site by template switching. Each CDR3 protein gets one entry after TCRdb re-called the 5' RACE reads with MiXCR. The sample records around 1.7 million distinct CDR3 sequences, 32% being singletons. In this sample, this clonotype turned up a few times. As yet, its antigen is unknown. This CDR3 is 15 amino acids long. The V gene end was trimmed by 7 bases and the J gene end by 6 bases; junction bases not matched to a gene: 7. The chain links TRBV12-3 or TRBV12-4 to TRBJ2-3, with 13 positions matching TRBD2. Sequenced sample: cord blood. This receptor was identified in a newborn girl in good health. The CDR3 region has the DNA TGTGCCAGCACCACGACTAGCGGGGGGTGGGATACGCAGTATTTT. Translating gives CASTTTSGGWDTQYF.